This TCR beta chain was retrieved from a study of regulatory T cells in long-lasting Graves disease. Findings of the study overall: Graves' patients with persistent disease showed TCR diversity lower than patients newly diagnosed.

Comment on this clonotype: Its antigen remains unknown.

Arm-PCR of CDR3 regions and iRepertoire HTBI primers were the basis on which TCR beta libraries were built. In the authors' methods: Across samples, over 55 TRBV and 12 to 15 TRBJ segments were found. Via MiXCR, TCRdb re-called the multiplex PCR reads, giving one row per CDR3 protein. What appears here as the V and J calls and clone size reflects TCRdb's work, not the paper's. The data hold about 450,000 distinct CDR3 sequences, with around 24% observed a single time. Trimming removed 0 bases from V and 6 bases from J, with 10 bases in between. This CDR3 has 15 amino acids. Germline V gene lookup returns CDR1 SGDLS and CDR2 YYNGEE. Time point indicated: persistent/refractory GD, antithyroid drugs over 5 years with positive TRAb. Extracted PBMC RNA gave rise to the TCR library. Enrollment of patients was through an endocrinology department in Xi'an, China.

This sequence joins TRBV9 and TRBJ1-6; a weak D match, TRBD1 (5 bases). The source of this sequence is a female donor with Graves disease. The sequences come from peripheral blood mononuclear cells (PBMCs), collected when the disease was refractory, from a patient treated with antithyroid drugs. CDR3 bases: TGTGCCAGCAGCGTAGTTGGGACGGCTAATTCACCCCTCCACTTT. It yields the protein CASSVVGTANSPLHF.